This passage covers 26 T cell receptor beta chains from one sample sequenced in a study of PD-1 blockade in mismatch repair-deficient tumors. Sequencing was performed with immunoSEQ multiplex PCR; in TCRdb, only in-frame clones are kept and a portion is missing. The sample shows around 38,000 clones, roughly three quarters of them seen only once. The sequencing here drew on peripheral blood, taken 4 weeks after starting pembrolizumab. The receptors derive from an adult with mismatch repair-deficient cancer.

The chain employs TRBV30 and TRBJ2-3, with 7 bases identical to TRBD1. V lost 6 bases to trimming and J lost 3 bases; unmatched junction nucleotides: 3. CDR3 length: 12 residues. CDR1 is GTSNPN, CDR2 SVGIG, per germline (reference sequence). This CDR3 reads CACRGRTDTQYF. The CDR3 DNA reads TGTGCCTGTAGGGGGCGGACAGATACGCAGTATTTT.

This chain connects TRBV6-1 to TRBJ2-7; no definite D call. Trimming removed 1 base from V and 3 bases from J, with 4 bases in between. The CDR3 is 12 amino acids. Germline CDR1 MNHNS, CDR2 SASEGT. The CDR3 here is CASSEGNYEQYF. The CDR3 nucleotides read TGTGCCAGCAGTGAAGGCAACTACGAGCAGTACTTC.

The rearrangement uses TRBV15 and TRBJ1-2, with D tentatively TRBD1 (6 bases). Trimming shortened V by 3 bases and J by 6 bases, and 20 bases separated the two germline ends. CDR1 and CDR2 (germline): LNHNV, YYDKDF (reference sequence). There are 16 residues in the CDR3. The CDR3 reads CATSRRNRVDVHGYTF. The CDR3 DNA reads TGTGCCACCAGCAGGAGGAACAGGGTGGATGTACATGGCTACACCTTC.

The chain recombines TRBV4-3 with TRBJ1-4; unclear D gene. V lost 1 base and J lost 6, with 12 bases in between. This CDR3 region has 15 residues. Per germline, CDR1 LGHNA and CDR2 YSLEER. CDR3: CASSQVHSHYEKLFF. CDR3 in DNA: TGCGCCAGCAGCCAAGTCCACAGCCATTATGAAAAACTGTTTTTT.

The chain is built from TRBV7-9 and TRBJ2-5; tentatively, D is TRBD1 (5 bases). CDR3 size: 13 residues. Trimming took 5 bases from V and 5 from J, leaving 12 bases between them. The germline V gene encodes CDR1 SEHNR and CDR2 FQNEAQ (reference sequence). CDR3 region: CASSPRGPETQYF. The CDR3 DNA sequence: TGTGCCAGCAGCCCAAGGGGCCCGGAGACCCAGTACTTC.

The chain links TRBV5-1 to TRBJ2-5, with 7 bases aligning to TRBD1. Germline lookup yields CDR1 SGHRS and CDR2 YFSETQ. CDR3 size: 14 residues. V shed 4 bases, J shed 8 bases, and the junction held 11 bases outside the gene matches. The CDR3 DNA is TGCGCCAGCAGCCAAGACAGGGTGAAAGGAACCCAGTACTTC. Translated, it gives CASSQDRVKGTQYF.

The chain employs TRBV29-1 and TRBJ2-5; possible D gene TRBD1, 5 bases. The CDR3 runs 13 residues. The germline CDR1 and CDR2 sequences are SQVTM and ANQGSEA. V was clipped by 4 bases and J by 5 bases, with 14 bases between them. The DNA of the CDR3 is TGCAGCGTTGTCGCTAGGGGTGGGGAGACCCAGTACTTC. It yields the protein CSVVARGGETQYF.

The V gene is TRBV5-1, the J gene TRBJ2-5, with TRBD1 matching 8 bases. Germline CDR1 reads SGHRS; CDR2 reads YFSETQ. V lost 0 bases, J lost 5 bases, and 9 bases stayed unmatched. The CDR3 is 16 residues long. CDR3 protein: CASSLAKAGGAETQYF. CDR3 nucleotides: TGCGCCAGCAGCTTGGCCAAGGCAGGGGGCGCGGAGACCCAGTACTTC.

The chain couples TRBV6-5 to TRBJ1-1; 7 bases are a match to TRBD1. J gave up 4 bases and V 6 bases, and 11 bases lay outside the gene matches. The CDR3 spans 15 residues. CDR1 and CDR2 (germline): MNHEY, SVGAGI. The CDR3 loop reads CASSKPQGTGTEAFF. The CDR3 DNA reads TGTGCCAGCAGCAAACCACAGGGGACGGGCACTGAAGCTTTCTTT.

V usage is TRBV18 and J usage is TRBJ2-3; 8 nucleotides line up with TRBD2. V was pared by 3 bases and J by 3 bases, with 11 bases of the junction left unmatched. The CDR3 extends over 17 amino acids. CDR1 is KGHSH and CDR2 is LQKENI in the germline V gene. For the CDR3, the DNA is TGTGCCAGCTCACCCCACGGGGGGGGCGAAGAGACAGATACGCAGTATTTT. Translating gives CASSPHGGGEETDTQYF.

The gene calls are TRBV5-1 and TRBJ2-7; tentatively, D is TRBD1 (6 bases). Per germline, CDR1 SGHRS and CDR2 YFSETQ. This CDR3 region has 17 residues. V was cut by 4 bases and J by 3 bases, with 23 bases left in between. The CDR3 DNA follows: TGCGCCAGCAGCCCTTGGTGGACAGTCTCACCTAACTACGAGCAGTACTTC. This codes for CASSPWWTVSPNYEQYF.

The genes are TRBV6-1 and TRBJ1-4, with 7 nucleotides matching TRBD1. Germline V gene data show CDR1 as MNHNS and CDR2 as SASEGT. The CDR3 covers 14 residues. Germline trimming cut 7 bases from V and 5 bases from J; bases unmatched to any gene: 7. CDR3 residues: CASTTGQQNEKLFF. In DNA form, the CDR3 reads TGTGCCAGCACTACGGGACAGCAAAATGAAAAACTGTTTTTT.

The chain carries TRBV19 and TRBJ2-5, with a tentative D call TRBD2 (5 bases). V lost 9 bases to trimming and J lost 3 bases, with 17 bases between them. The CDR3 spans 14 residues. Germline values: CDR1 LNHDA, CDR2 SQIVND (reference sequence). CDR3 coding DNA: TGTGCCAGCCGAGCGACGGACGGGGAAGAGACCCAGTACTTC. Residues: CASRATDGEETQYF.

The chain recombines TRBV28 with TRBJ2-2; D gene unclear. V lost 8 bases and J lost 5, with 9 bases in between. Germline CDR1 is MDHEN and CDR2 is SYDVKM. This CDR3 is built from 12 residues. The chain's CDR3 is CASGHKTGELFF. CDR3 nucleotide sequence: TGTGCCAGCGGCCACAAAACCGGGGAGCTGTTTTTT.

V is TRBV15 and J is TRBJ2-3, with 7 bases aligning to TRBD1. Germline trimming cut 3 bases from V and 3 bases from J; bases unmatched to any gene: 12. Germline-derived CDR1 and CDR2 are LNHNV and YYDKDF (reference sequence). The CDR3 is 17 amino acids. CDR3 nucleotide sequence: TGTGCCACCAGCAGCGAACGACAGGGCGCCTATACAGATACGCAGTATTTT. This gives the protein CATSSERQGAYTDTQYF. Using reference TRBV15 and TRBJ2-3 for the parts outside the CDR3, the full variable domain is DAMVIQNPRYQVTQFGKPVTLSCSQTLNHNVMYWYQQKSSQAPKLLFHYYDKDFNNEADTPDNFQSRRPNTSFCFLDIRSPGLGDTAMYLCATSSERQGAYTDTQYFGPGTRLTVL.

This clone came up a few times. The CDR3 here is CASSSINVNTGELFF. In nucleotides, the CDR3 is TGTGCCAGCAGCTCCATCAATGTCAACACCGGGGAGCTGTTTTTT. The chain has TRBV5-4 and TRBJ2-2; D is unclear. V was clipped by 3 bases and J by 2 bases, with 11 bases between them. This CDR3 is 15 amino acids long. Germline assignment: CDR1 SGHNT and CDR2 YYREEE (reference sequence).

The chain combines TRBV11-2 with TRBJ2-1, with 10 bases fitting TRBD2. CDR1 SGHAT and CDR2 FQNNGV come from the germline V gene. With 4 bases clipped from V and 0 bases from J, the junction kept 6 bases outside the gene matches. This CDR3 is built from 17 residues. The CDR3 DNA follows: TGTGCCAGCAGCTACGGACTAGCGGCGAGCTCCTACAATGAGCAGTTCTTC. Protein sequence: CASSYGLAASSYNEQFF.

The chain joins TRBV7-9 to TRBJ2-2; no clear D gene. Germline V gene lookup returns CDR1 SEHNR and CDR2 FQNEAQ (reference sequence). V lost 7 bases to trimming and J lost 7 bases, with 10 bases between them. The CDR3 has 12 residues. CDR3 sequence: CASTTLSGELFF. The DNA for the CDR3 is TGTGCCAGCACTACGCTCAGCGGGGAGCTGTTTTTT.

The genes are TRBV29-1 and TRBJ1-4; TRBD1 aligns across 9 bases. CDR3 length: 14 amino acids. Germline trimming cut 6 bases from V and 7 bases from J; bases unmatched to any gene: 9. The germline gives CDR1 SQVTM, CDR2 ANQGSEA. This chain's CDR3 is CSVVSGQGSEKLFF. DNA for the CDR3: TGCAGCGTCGTATCGGGACAGGGAAGTGAAAAACTGTTTTTT.

The table lists this clone with a few counts. The J gene is TRBJ2-2, the V gene TRBV5-5, with unresolved D. The V gene's germline CDR1 is SGHKS and CDR2 YYEKEE (reference sequence). The CDR3 consists of 13 residues. Trimming cost V 4 bases and J 6 bases, with 10 bases left between them. CDR3 DNA sequence: TGTGCCAGCAGCCCCTGGACCTCCGGGGAGCTGTTTTTT. Translating it yields CASSPWTSGELFF.

The rearrangement joins TRBV18 to TRBJ2-1; D possibly corresponds to TRBD2 (9 bases). The V end was cut by 4 bases, the J end by 8 bases, with 24 bases between. Germline V gene sequence: CDR1 KGHSH, CDR2 LQKENI. This CDR3 has 17 residues. DNA for the CDR3: TGTGCCAGCTCACGAGGACAGGGTACCGGGACTAGCTATGAGCAGTTCTTC. It translates to CASSRGQGTGTSYEQFF.

This clone was counted only a few times. The rearrangement links TRBV6-1 to TRBJ2-1, with 8 bases aligning to TRBD2. The V segment lost 3 bases and the J segment 5 bases; nucleotides outside the gene matches: 6. This CDR3 spans 15 amino acids. Germline values: CDR1 MNHNS, CDR2 SASEGT. CDR3: CASSDTRGGHNEQFF. In DNA form, the CDR3 reads TGTGCCAGCAGTGATACCCGGGGGGGCCACAATGAGCAGTTCTTC.

The chain combines TRBV30 with TRBJ1-5; 7 positions agree with TRBD1. The junction had 10 bases not matched to a gene; V was cut back by 2 bases and J by 3 bases. This CDR3 region has 16 residues. Per the germline V gene, CDR1 is GTSNPN and CDR2 is SVGIG (reference sequence). The CDR3 sequence is CAWSPTSGTDNQPQHF. CDR3 DNA: TGTGCCTGGAGTCCCACGTCCGGGACAGACAATCAGCCCCAGCATTTT.

V usage is TRBV19 and J usage is TRBJ2-2; D not resolved. Trimming took off 6 bases at V and 3 bases at J, with 11 bases between the two ends. Germline loops: CDR1 LNHDA, CDR2 SQIVND (reference sequence). This CDR3 has 14 residues. This CDR3 reads CASRPPSDTGELFF. CDR3 sequence (DNA): TGTGCCAGTAGACCGCCGAGTGACACCGGGGAGCTGTTTTTT.

V usage is TRBV12-2 and J usage is TRBJ1-4; the table's D call, TRBD1, was not checked against the DNA. TRBV12-2 is shown as a pseudogene. The CDR3 has 17 residues. The CDR3 loop reads CASRPLGQGATNEKLFF. The CDR3 DNA reads TGTGCAAGTCGCCCGTTGGGGCAGGGTGCGACTAATGAAAAACTGTTTTTT.

This chain connects TRBV18 to TRBJ2-7; D might be TRBD2 (7 bases). This CDR3 is 16 amino acids long. The germline gives CDR1 KGHSH, CDR2 LQKENI. Trimming cost V 0 bases and J 6 bases, with 18 bases left between them. CDR3 DNA sequence: TGTGCCAGCTCACCACCTTCCGGGGGGCAGGGCAGCGAGCAGTACTTC. This sequence encodes CASSPPSGGQGSEQYF.